A selection of T cell receptor beta chains follows, all from one sample in a study of prognosis after radiotherapy for stage I lung cancer. Using its own MiXCR run on the multiplex PCR reads, TCRdb lists one record per CDR3 protein. Among some 17,000 distinct CDR3 sequences listed, approximately 30% were seen once. The sample consisted of PBMCs, taken before or after stereotactic body radiation therapy (not recorded which). The receptors were gathered from a donor aged 50 or older with non-small cell lung cancer. Each CDR3 is given without its conserved first and last residue.

V	J	CDR3
TRBV9	TRBJ2-1	ASSVLGLAGRNEQF
TRBV30	TRBJ1-1	AWRGGLGTEAF
TRBV6-4	TRBJ2-2	ASSPDRGHTGELF
TRBV20-1	TRBJ1-2	SARAPGQPYGYT
TRBV20-1	TRBJ2-1	SADGLGGNEQF
TRBV28	TRBJ2-1	ASSPLLEGKEQF
TRBV20-1	TRBJ1-1	SARDHFRQGVRNTEAF
TRBV5-1	TRBJ2-5	ASSLAGVAGAPWGTQC
TRBV5-6	TRBJ1-1	ASSLWVGRRAF
TRBV20-1	TRBJ2-3	SAGLAGADTQY
TRBV7-3	TRBJ2-3	ASSSTGRGDTQY
TRBV30	TRBJ2-1	AWAPSYNEQF
TRBV28	TRBJ2-7	SSTGTPAYEQY
TRBV19	TRBJ2-6	ASSPGTGASGANVLT
TRBV3-1	TRBJ2-7	ASSQVLQQPYEQY
TRBV7-2	TRBJ2-1	ASTLSGVHYNEQF
TRBV6-1	TRBJ2-2	ASSLLTGTLNTGELF
TRBV19	TRBJ2-1	ASSPKGASGSSKTSDEQF
TRBV12-3/TRBV12-4	TRBJ1-5	ASSSAVGSLNQPQH
TRBV7-2	TRBJ2-1	ASIHAAGEQF
TRBV18	TRBJ2-7	ASSQGQGAEEQY
TRBV14	TRBJ2-3	ASSQVEGTDTQY
TRBV6-4	TRBJ2-5	ASSDWDRKKETQY
TRBV4-1	TRBJ2-1	ASSQVDMITYNEQF
TRBV6-1	TRBJ2-1	ASSRTSGTPYNEQF
TRBV5-6	TRBJ2-4	ASSLFTGFGKNIQY
TRBV5-1	TRBJ2-2	ASSPVQQTGGHIGELF
TRBV6-2/TRBV6-3	TRBJ2-3	ASSAQGGTQY
TRBV27	TRBJ1-2	ASRGPATANYGYT
TRBV7-2	TRBJ2-5	ASSSGVAGETQY
TRBV5-1	TRBJ1-1	ASSPGQGGTEAF
TRBV5-1	TRBJ2-1	ASSVSSGSLSEQF
TRBV20-1	TRBJ2-3	SAGTGRADTQY
TRBV5-1	TRBJ2-3	ASSFQGADTQY
TRBV3-1	TRBJ2-5	ASSQTAGETQY
TRBV28	TRBJ1-1	ASSLLDDGANTEAF
TRBV6-5	TRBJ2-1	ASSYRVLSGGPYNEQF
TRBV28	TRBJ2-1	ASSLLAGARDEQF
TRBV7-9	TRBJ2-7	ASLVRSSGVKYEQY
TRBV3-1	TRBJ2-3	ASSLGRYTDTQY
TRBV27	TRBJ2-5	ASSSPPGDRAQETQY
TRBV28	TRBJ1-1	ASRGPMNTEAF